This TCR beta chain appears in the sequencing data of a study of early T cells in non-severe SARS-CoV-2 infection. Study as a whole: RNA in bulk from unsorted whole blood was sequenced, and chains were unpaired.

The CDR3 sequence is 16 residues long. Germline CDR1 SGHAT, CDR2 FQNNGV. The V gene lost 4 bases and the J gene lost 0 bases, with 15 bases spanning the gap. This clonotype was observed many times. The TCR library protocol was used to attach unique molecular identifiers. These identifiers were attached to individual cDNA molecules. TCRdb re-derived calls from the 5' RACE reads in MiXCR, one entry per CDR3 protein. The repertoire has fewer than 50,000 distinct CDR3 sequences, about 6.5% of them found once; the top ten carry approximately 3%. The receptor comes from an adult who was a healthcare worker with PCR-confirmed SARS-CoV-2 infection or an uninfected control (not recorded which). The chain joins TRBV11-2 to TRBJ1-2, with D possibly being TRBD1 (5 bases). The sample consisted of whole blood, taken at baseline. For the CDR3, the DNA is TGTGCCAGCAGCTCGCGACGGACACATGCTAACTATGGCTACACCTTC. Its translation is CASSSRRTHANYGYTF.